These 30 T cell receptor beta chains were sequenced from one sample in a study of blood T cell repertoires in COVID-19. Sequenced by immunoSEQ multiplex PCR; TCRdb stores in-frame clones only, minus some. This table holds roughly 170,000 clones, 84% found once. The sample consisted of PBMCs or T cells enriched from blood (not recorded which). The receptors were gathered from a man over 45 who had recovered from COVID-19.

This clone was observed a handful of times. J is TRBJ1-5 and V is TRBV27; D is undetermined. CDR3 size: 15 residues. CDR1 and CDR2 (germline): MNHEY, SMNVEV (reference sequence). The ends were cut back, 2 bases at V and 5 bases at J, with 13 bases in the middle. CDR3 nucleotides: TGTGCCAGCAGTTTAAGGGCCTCCGGGGATCAGCCCCAGCATTTT. Encoded protein: CASSLRASGDQPQHF.

The CDR3 DNA is TGTGCCAGCAGCCAAGTATCAGGGGAGACCTATAATTCACCCCTCCACTTT. Protein product: CASSQVSGETYNSPLHF. This sequence joins TRBV14 and TRBJ1-6; D perhaps matches TRBD1 (6 bases). Deletions cut 1 base from V and 2 bases from J, with 12 bases between. The CDR3 consists of 17 residues. Looked up from germline, CDR1 is SGHDN and CDR2 is FVKESK. Full variable domain (remainder filled in from reference TRBV14 and TRBJ1-6): EAGVTQFPSHSVIEKGQTVTLRCDPISGHDNLYWYRRVMGKEIKFLLHFVKESKQDESGMPNNRFLAERTGGTYSTLKVQPAELEDSGVYFCASSQVSGETYNSPLHFGNGTRLTVT.

This rearrangement joins TRBV7-8 to TRBJ1-2; D is undetermined. The germline V and J ends were trimmed by 1 base and 2 bases, with 8 bases remaining between them. The CDR3 totals 14 residues. In germline, CDR1 is SGHVS, CDR2 FQNEAQ. The CDR3 sequence is CASSLDAGNYGYTF. DNA of the CDR3: TGTGCCAGCAGCTTAGATGCGGGCAACTATGGCTACACCTTC.

The rearrangement links TRBV11-2 to TRBJ2-1, with D uncertain. The germline gives CDR1 SGHAT, CDR2 FQNNGV. There are 14 residues in the CDR3. Trimming left V 5 bases short and J 2 bases short, with 10 bases between. The CDR3 here is CASSRMGPYNEQFF. The DNA of the CDR3 is TGTGCCAGCAGCCGGATGGGCCCCTACAATGAGCAGTTCTTC.

A remark on this clone: Other nucleotide sequences in the sample specify the same CDR3. V gene TRBV5-1 combines with J gene TRBJ2-3; 8 bases agree with TRBD2. The CDR3 runs 15 residues. Germline V gene lookup returns CDR1 SGHRS and CDR2 YFSETQ. V trimming: 0 bases; J trimming: 0 bases; junction bases outside the gene matches: 0. The CDR3 nucleotides read TGCGCCAGCAGCTTGGGCGGGGGGAGCACAGATACGCAGTATTTT. Amino acid sequence: CASSLGGGSTDTQYF.

The chain is built from TRBV10-3 and TRBJ1-5; TRBD1 agrees at 7 bases. With V trimmed by 3 bases and J by 4 bases, 12 bases remained unmatched. The CDR3 covers 17 residues. CDR1 and CDR2 from the germline V gene are ENHRY and SYGVKD. The CDR3 loop reads CAISDPTTGRVNQPQHF. In DNA, the CDR3 is TGTGCCATCAGTGACCCTACGACAGGGAGAGTTAATCAGCCCCAGCATTTT.

The chain is built from TRBV3-1 (or the pseudogene TRBV3-2) and TRBJ2-7, with D perhaps matching TRBD1 (5 bases). The germline V and J ends were trimmed by 4 bases and 6 bases, with 19 bases remaining between them. The V gene's germline CDR1 is LGHDT and CDR2 YNNKEL (reference sequence). The CDR3 has 15 amino acids. The CDR3 DNA is TGTGCCAGCAGCCCTCCAGTCGGCCAAAGGGGCGAGCAGTACTTC. Protein sequence: CASSPPVGQRGEQYF.

The chain couples TRBV7-2 to TRBJ2-3; 7 bases map to TRBD1. This CDR3 comprises 17 residues. Losses at the gene ends were 4 bases for V and 1 base for J; bases not matched to a gene: 11. Germline CDR1 and CDR2: SGHTA and FQGNSA. DNA for the CDR3: TGTGCCAGCAGCTCGCACCCGACAGGGATCGGCACAGATACGCAGTATTTT. It encodes CASSSHPTGIGTDTQYF.

The chain uses TRBV4-2 and TRBJ1-2; 9 bases agree with TRBD1. There are 14 residues in the CDR3. J was trimmed by 6 bases and V by 1 base; bases with no gene match: 3. CDR1 and CDR2 from the germline V gene are LGHNA and YNFKEQ. The CDR3: CASSQGRTGDGYTF. The DNA for the CDR3 is TGTGCCAGCAGCCAAGGTCGGACAGGGGATGGCTACACCTTC.

The chain carries TRBV19 and TRBJ1-4, with TRBD1 identical over 7 bases. The germline gives CDR1 LNHDA, CDR2 SQIVND (reference sequence). V was pared by 5 bases and J by 3 bases, with 9 bases of the junction left unmatched. CDR3 length equals 16 residues. In DNA, the CDR3 is TGTGCCAGTAGTTCAGGGGGAACCGGAGCTAATGAAAAACTGTTTTTT. It specifies CASSSGGTGANEKLFF.

This clone was counted once. The V call is TRBV5-1, the J call TRBJ2-2, with a possible D match to TRBD1 (6 bases). V gave up 5 bases and J gave up 1 base, with 9 bases separating them. CDR1 is SGHRS and CDR2 is YFSETQ in the germline V gene. The CDR3 runs 14 residues. In nucleotides, the CDR3 is TGCGCCAGCAGGGGGACACGGAACACCGGGGAGCTGTTTTTT. Translation gives CASRGTRNTGELFF.

V and J are TRBV19 and TRBJ2-3; 8 bases map to TRBD1. V lost 6 bases, J lost 1 base, and 12 bases stayed unmatched. Per germline, CDR1 LNHDA and CDR2 SQIVND (reference sequence). The CDR3 covers 17 residues. The CDR3 bases are TGTGCCAGTAGATCAAAGAAACCGGGACAGGGCACAGATACGCAGTATTTT. Protein product: CASRSKKPGQGTDTQYF.

The genes are TRBV5-1 and TRBJ2-3; D remains unclear. The length of the CDR3 is 16 residues. The germline gives CDR1 SGHRS, CDR2 YFSETQ. V lost 1 base to trimming and J lost 2 bases, with 14 bases between them. The DNA for the CDR3 is TGCGCCAGCAGCTTGAGAGGTACCACGAACACAGATACGCAGTATTTT. As protein: CASSLRGTTNTDTQYF. Drawing the rest from reference TRBV5-1 and TRBJ2-3, the complete variable domain is KAGVTQTPRYLIKTRGQQVTLSCSPISGHRSVSWYQQTPGQGLQFLFEYFSETQRNKGNFPGRFSGRQFSNSRSEMNVSTLELGDSALYLCASSLRGTTNTDTQYFGPGTRLTVL.

This clone has only one observation. The chain uses TRBV7-3 and TRBJ2-7, with 9 bases matching TRBD2. Trimming took 6 bases from V and 2 from J; bases not matched to a gene: 8. Per the germline V gene, CDR1 is SGHTA and CDR2 is FQGTGA. This CDR3 contains 15 residues. The CDR3 DNA is TGTGCCAGCAGTCAATTCGGCGGGGGGGCCTACGAGCAGTACTTC. Encoded protein: CASSQFGGGAYEQYF.

The rearrangement joins TRBV7-9 to TRBJ1-1; the D gene is possibly TRBD1 (6 bases). V was pared by 5 bases and J by 0 bases, with 13 bases between. This CDR3 spans 15 amino acids. CDR1 and CDR2 from the germline V gene are SEHNR and FQNEAQ (reference sequence). CDR3 region: CASSGNRALNTEAFF. CDR3 bases: TGTGCCAGCAGCGGTAACAGGGCCTTGAACACTGAAGCTTTCTTT.

This rearrangement joins TRBV27 to TRBJ1-2; 12 bases align to TRBD1. CDR1 is MNHEY and CDR2 is SMNVEV in the germline V gene (reference sequence). The V and J ends lost 4 bases and 3 bases, in that order; junction bases with no gene match: 3. The length of the CDR3 is 15 residues. CDR3 nucleotide sequence: TGTGCCAGCAGTTACGGGACAGGGGGCGACTATGGCTACACCTTC. It encodes CASSYGTGGDYGYTF.

The V call is TRBV3-1 (or the pseudogene TRBV3-2), the J call TRBJ2-1, with a weak D call TRBD1 (6 bases). The CDR3 sequence is 16 residues long. V dropped 2 bases and J dropped 0 bases, with 11 bases sitting between them. Germline assignment: CDR1 LGHDT and CDR2 YNNKEL (reference sequence). The DNA for the CDR3 is TGTGCCAGCAGCCAACAGGGGACCAGCTCCTACAATGAGCAGTTCTTC. This sequence encodes CASSQQGTSSYNEQFF.

This chain links TRBV5-1 with TRBJ2-2; D possibly corresponds to TRBD2 (5 bases). The CDR3 contains 14 residues. Germline V CDR1 and CDR2: SGHRS, YFSETQ. V was trimmed by 4 bases and J by 2 bases, leaving 9 bases between them. The DNA of the CDR3 is TGCGCCAGCAGCCCAGGACTCAACACCGGGGAGCTGTTTTTT. Translating gives CASSPGLNTGELFF.

The chain employs TRBV5-1 and TRBJ1-1; TRBD1 matches 7 bases. The CDR3 has 15 residues. Germline CDR1 SGHRS, CDR2 YFSETQ. V trimming: 3 bases; J trimming: 0 bases; junction bases outside the gene matches: 5. In nucleotides, the CDR3 is TGCGCCAGCAGCTCACAGGGGTGGGTGAACACTGAAGCTTTCTTT. Translation gives CASSSQGWVNTEAFF.

The chain joins TRBV4-2 to TRBJ2-6, with 8 bases that match TRBD1. The CDR3 spans 19 residues. The V gene's germline CDR1 is LGHNA and CDR2 YNFKEQ. With 1 base clipped from V and 5 bases from J, the junction kept 13 bases outside the gene matches. DNA for the CDR3: TGTGCCAGCAGCCAAGGTCCAGGACAGGGATACCAACGGGCCAACGTCCTGACTTTC. Its translation is CASSQGPGQGYQRANVLTF.

This clone was seen a handful of times. The gene calls are TRBV4-1 and TRBJ1-5; 10 nucleotides align to TRBD1. Per the germline V gene, CDR1 is MGHRA and CDR2 is YSYEKL. The CDR3 runs to 18 residues. V gave up 1 base and J gave up 2 bases; unmatched junction bases: 8. CDR3 in DNA: TGCGCCAGCAGCCAAGCCCCCGGGACAGGGGACGGCAATCAGCCCCAGCATTTT. Translation: CASSQAPGTGDGNQPQHF.

The chain uses TRBV27 and TRBJ2-2; the D gene is possibly TRBD1 (5 bases). V was pared by 6 bases and J by 3 bases, with 14 bases between. There are 15 residues in the CDR3. Germline V gene lookup returns CDR1 MNHEY and CDR2 SMNVEV (reference sequence). In nucleotides, the CDR3 is TGTGCCAGCAGCCGGTCCAGGGCGGACACCGGGGAGCTGTTTTTT. The encoded protein is CASSRSRADTGELFF.

This clone came up a few times. This chain connects TRBV6-1 to TRBJ1-2, with D possibly being TRBD1 (6 bases). V shed 3 bases and J shed 3 bases, with 17 bases lying between them. The CDR3 has 16 residues. CDR1 and CDR2 (germline): MNHNS, SASEGT. The CDR3: CASSEQGTLMDYGYTF. Here the CDR3 DNA reads TGTGCCAGCAGTGAGCAGGGGACCCTTATGGACTATGGCTACACCTTC.

The chain employs TRBV2 and TRBJ2-2; D may be TRBD1 (6 bases). This CDR3 region has 16 residues. V lost 4 bases and J lost 6, with 18 bases in between. Germline V gene sequence: CDR1 SNHLY, CDR2 FYNNEI. The CDR3 nucleotides read TGTGCCAGCAGTGCCCAGCCGGGACAATCACCCGGGGAGCTGTTTTTT. This translates into CASSAQPGQSPGELFF.

This sequence joins TRBV6-1 and TRBJ1-5; D uncertain. Germline loops: CDR1 MNHNS, CDR2 SASEGT. The CDR3 spans 14 residues. With 1 base removed from V and 8 bases from J, the gap between germline ends came to 12 bases. DNA of the CDR3: TGTGCCAGCAGTGAAGAGCTTCTGGCGGAGCCCCAGCATTTT. Its translation is CASSEELLAEPQHF.

The chain has TRBV10-2 and TRBJ2-3, with D maybe TRBD2 (6 bases). Germline V gene lookup returns CDR1 WSHSY and CDR2 SAAADI. Trimming removed 9 bases at V and 1 base at J, with 26 bases between. The CDR3 runs 18 residues. CDR3 residues: CARTRGNGGTRGTDTQYF. Here the CDR3 DNA reads TGCGCCAGAACCCGGGGGAACGGGGGAACCCGGGGCACAGATACGCAGTATTTT.

This clone appeared a single time. The chain joins TRBV30 to TRBJ2-3; D possibly corresponds to TRBD2 (5 bases). The CDR3 totals 12 residues. Germline assignment: CDR1 GTSNPN and CDR2 SVGIG (reference sequence). The V and J ends lost 1 base and 6 bases respectively, with 8 bases between them. CDR3 DNA sequence: TGTGCCTGGAGTGGGACTTGGGATACGCAGTATTTT. This encodes CAWSGTWDTQYF.

The chain uses TRBV6-5 and TRBJ2-1, with TRBD1 identical over 8 bases. Germline lookup yields CDR1 MNHEY and CDR2 SVGAGI. CDR3 length equals 15 residues. Trimming took 6 bases from V and 3 from J; bases not matched to a gene: 7. The CDR3, as DNA: TGTGCCAGCAGAAGGACAGGGAAAAACTACAATGAGCAGTTCTTC. This gives the protein CASRRTGKNYNEQFF.

This CDR3 reads CASSTTSSGANVLTF. The CDR3 nucleotides are TGCGCCAGCAGTACCACAAGCTCTGGGGCCAACGTCCTGACTTTC. The chain uses TRBV5-1 and TRBJ2-6; D is unclear. Germline V gene sequence: CDR1 SGHRS, CDR2 YFSETQ. V lost 5 bases to trimming and J lost 0 bases, with 9 bases between them. The CDR3 consists of 15 residues.

The CDR3 sequence: CASSEEPLGGGPLHF. CDR3 bases: TGTGCCAGCAGTGAAGAGCCTCTAGGGGGTGGTCCCCTCCACTTT. The rearrangement joins TRBV2 to TRBJ1-6, with D possibly TRBD1 on 6 matching bases. The CDR3 is made up of 15 amino acids. V was cut by 1 base and J by 13 bases, with 17 bases left in between. Germline assignment: CDR1 SNHLY and CDR2 FYNNEI.